This T cell receptor (beta chain) was sequenced for a study of OX40 agonist ivuxolimab in advanced cancers. Germline lookup yields CDR1 GTSNPN and CDR2 SVGIG (reference sequence). The CDR3 has 14 residues. V dropped 7 bases and J dropped 3 bases, with 13 bases sitting between them. Some clones are missing from TCRdb's copy, which holds only in-frame ones; the method was immunoSEQ multiplex PCR. The sample carries around 77,000 clones, more than 80% recorded once. This chain uses TRBV30 with TRBJ1-6; perhaps TRBD1 as D (6 bases). This sequence was found in an adult with an advanced solid tumor such as melanoma, head and neck, liver or kidney cancer. Sample: CD4+ or CD8+ T cells sorted from blood, taken in a trial of the OX40 agonist ivuxolimab. The CDR3, as DNA: TGTGCCTCCCAGGGGACTTTCTATAATTCACCCCTCCACTTT. As protein: CASQGTFYNSPLHF.